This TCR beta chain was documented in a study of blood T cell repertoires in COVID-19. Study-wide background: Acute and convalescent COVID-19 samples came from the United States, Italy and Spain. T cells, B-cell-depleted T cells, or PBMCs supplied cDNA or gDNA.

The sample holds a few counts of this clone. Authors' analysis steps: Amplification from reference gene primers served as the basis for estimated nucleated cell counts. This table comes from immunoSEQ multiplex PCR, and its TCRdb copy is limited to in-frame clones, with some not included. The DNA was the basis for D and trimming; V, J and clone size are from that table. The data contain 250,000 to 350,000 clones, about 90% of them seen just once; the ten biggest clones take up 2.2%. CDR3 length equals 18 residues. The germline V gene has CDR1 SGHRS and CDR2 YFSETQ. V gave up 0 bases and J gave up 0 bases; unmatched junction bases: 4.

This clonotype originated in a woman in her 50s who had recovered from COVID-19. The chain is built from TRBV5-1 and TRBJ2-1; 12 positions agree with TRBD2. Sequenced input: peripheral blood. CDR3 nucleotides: TGCGCCAGCAGCTTGGGACTAGCGGGGGCTCACTCCTACAATGAGCAGTTCTTC. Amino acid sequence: CASSLGLAGAHSYNEQFF.